Given below is one T cell receptor (beta chain) in context. Its cognate antigen has yet to be identified. Base-call qualities are not available, and no considerably larger clone is one nucleotide away. The immunoSEQ hsTCRB assay version 4, run in survey mode, was used to sequence TCRbeta repertoires from genomic DNA. For TCRbeta sequencing, genomic DNA was diluted to 10 ng/uL, and up to 1 ug was used per sample. For the original study's pipeline: Analysis of the TCRbeta data was done in ImmunoSeq Analyzer 3.0, and diversity was computed on productive nucleotide rearrangements. The improved Chao index was used to estimate lower-bound TCR diversity, and the Gini coefficient was used to estimate clonality using the Immunarch R package. Nucleotide rearrangements that differed but encoded the same CDR3beta amino acid sequence were counted as separate clonotypes. TCRbeta sequences significantly enriched in antigen-responding cells relative to anti-CD3/anti-CD28-activated cells were identified by differential abundance analysis. GLIPH2 grouped TCRs by predicted peptide-MHC specificity, both within each participant and across combined participant data sets. TCRdb obtained this table from immuneACCESS and retained in-frame rearrangements with V and J assigned. These tables miss some clones; where compared with another copy, unresolved V genes account for less than half of the shortfall, and the remainder is unexplained. That table furnishes V, J and clone size, whereas the DNA furnished D and trimming. In all, the sample holds 40,000 to 45,000 clones, and roughly 90% of those were seen once. Just over 1% of the sample rests with the top ten.

The sample's treatment or condition label, in plain terms: suppressive antiretroviral therapy. As a nonspecific positive control representing the CD4+ T cell repertoire, the cells were stimulated with anti-CD3/anti-CD28 magnetic beads. CD4+ T cells that responded were sorted based on upregulation of both CD40 ligand and CD69. HIV-1-infected adults in whom suppressive ART had been started during chronic infection were enrolled as participants. Participants had undetectable plasma HIV-1 RNA below 50 copies/mL for at least 4 years. To be included, participants needed a CD4+ T cell count above 400 cells/uL and a positive CMV serology. Before stimulation, PBMCs were isolated using density centrifugation and depleted of CD8+ T cells. CD8-depleted PBMCs were stimulated for approximately 19 hours with anti-CD28/CD49d costimulation, CD40-blocking antibody and enfuvirtide to prevent new infections. Cells were sorted on a Beckman Coulter MoFlo Legacy or XDP sorter, with propidium iodide excluding dead cells. The QIAamp DNA Mini Kit was used for genomic DNA extraction from samples above one million cells, and the Quick-DNA Microprep Kit was used otherwise.

The CDR1 and CDR2 encoded by the germline V gene are SGHVS and FNYEAQ. V sheds 6 bases and J sheds 1 base, leaving 6 bases between their ends. The CDR3 spans 13 residues, from the cysteine through the phenylalanine. The sequence is cut down to CDR3 DNA, 39 bases in frame from base 1. This specimen belongs to a study of persistence of HIV-infected CD4 T cells (dated by TCRdb to 2020 to 2021). With regard to the full study: The median time the participants had spent on suppressive ART was eight to nine years. Peripheral blood samples of up to about 180 mL were taken at multiple time points, with the exception of two participants who underwent leukapheresis at a single time point. Anti-CD3/anti-CD28 stimulation activated a higher proportion of cells, with a lower memory fraction, than antigen stimulation. CMV- and HIV-1 Gag-responding CD4+ T cells were isolated from ART-treated individuals so that antigen-driven clonal expansion of HIV-1-infected cells could be examined. The clonality of all cells in each sorted population was assessed by TCRbeta sequencing, whereas the clonality of infected cells was assessed by proviral sequencing. Cross-participant TCR cluster analysis included roughly eight participants for CMV and over five participants for Gag.

General study outcomes and caveats: TCRbeta richness in CMV- and Gag-responding cells was significantly lower than in anti-CD3/anti-CD28-responding cells; CMV-responding cells had higher oligoclonality than CD3/CD28-stimulated and Gag-responding cells. Enrichment of degenerate expanded CDR3beta sequences was found in antigen-responding cells, suggesting convergent selection of CD4+ responses to CMV and Gag. Because the TCR analyses were done in bulk, restricting them to just the rare CMV-responding cells that actually carried HIV-1 proviruses was not possible. A correlation was observed between TCR oligoclonality and proviral oligoclonality within the same sorted populations. Only a small number of individuals took part in the study, and the range of antigens tested was limited.

The receptor was derived from an adult man with HIV who was CMV-seropositive. Rearrangement joined TRBV7-6 to TRBJ2-2; perhaps TRBD1 is the D gene, with 5 bases matching. The input for sequencing was CD4+ T cells sorted from PBMCs after roughly 18-hour stimulation, taken from a patient who received antiretroviral therapy. The sample's cell subset or site label is to be understood as: CD40L+CD69+ CD4 T cells responding to anti-CD3/anti-CD28 beads, representing the overall repertoire. Here the CDR3 is given as CASSRGNTGELFF. The nucleotide sequence is TGTGCCAGCAGTAGGGGGAACACCGGGGAGCTGTTTTTT.